The 30 T cell receptor beta chains given below trace back to one sample, sequenced in a study of CD8+ T cells in alopecia areata. Reverse transcription of extracted RNA yielded cDNA, which provided the sequencing template. Using immunoSEQ multiplex PCR, the repertoire was profiled, and TCRdb retains in-frame clones only, with some absent. The profile shows 150,000 or so clones, roughly 44% of them singletons. Sequencing was performed on CD4+ T cells sorted from blood. These receptors came from a human donor with alopecia areata.

This clone was seen a handful of times. The J gene is TRBJ2-2, the V gene TRBV5-1, with TRBD2 matching 10 bases. Trimming at V came to 2 bases and at J to 3 bases, leaving 1 base not matched to a gene. CDR1 is SGHRS and CDR2 is YFSETQ in the germline V gene. The CDR3 is 15 amino acids. CDR3 protein: CASSLGLADTGELFF. CDR3 sequence (DNA): TGCGCCAGCAGCTTAGGACTAGCGGACACCGGGGAGCTGTTTTTT.

The J gene is TRBJ2-1, the V gene TRBV29-1; D possibly corresponds to TRBD2 (6 bases). The V end lost 3 bases, the J end lost 0 bases, and 15 bases lay between the germline ends. The V gene's germline CDR1 is SQVTM and CDR2 ANQGSEA. The CDR3 has 16 amino acids. The CDR3 DNA reads as TGCAGCGTTGATAGGGGACTTAGCGTCTCCTACAATGAGCAGTTCTTC. Translating gives CSVDRGLSVSYNEQFF.

This rearrangement joins TRBV29-1 to TRBJ2-1; 14 bases are a match to TRBD2. The CDR3 extends over 18 amino acids. The germline gives CDR1 SQVTM, CDR2 ANQGSEA. V lost 7 bases, J lost 0 bases, and 11 bases stayed unmatched. The CDR3 reads CSAKPGLAGASSYNEQFF. In DNA form, the CDR3 reads TGCAGCGCCAAACCGGGACTAGCGGGGGCGAGCTCCTACAATGAGCAGTTCTTC.

The chain recombines TRBV5-1 with TRBJ1-2; no reliable D call. The CDR3 runs to 13 residues. Deletions cut 2 bases from V and 6 bases from J, with 11 bases between. Germline V gene lookup returns CDR1 SGHRS and CDR2 YFSETQ. The CDR3 reads CASSFEGLDGYTF. Written as DNA, the CDR3 is TGCGCCAGCAGCTTCGAGGGTCTGGATGGCTACACCTTC. The variable domain in full, with the rest retrieved from reference TRBV5-1 and TRBJ1-2, is KAGVTQTPRYLIKTRGQQVTLSCSPISGHRSVSWYQQTPGQGLQFLFEYFSETQRNKGNFPGRFSGRQFSNSRSEMNVSTLELGDSALYLCASSFEGLDGYTFGSGTRLTVV.

V and J are TRBV30 and TRBJ1-1, with unresolved D. V lost 2 bases and J lost 3, with 10 bases in between. The germline CDR1 and CDR2 sequences are GTSNPN and SVGIG (reference sequence). The CDR3 is 13 residues long. Here the CDR3 reads CAWSRAGDTEAFF. The CDR3 region has the DNA TGTGCCTGGAGTAGGGCGGGCGACACTGAAGCTTTCTTT.

This clone was counted once. The chain joins TRBV27 to TRBJ1-2, with D possibly being TRBD1 (6 bases). The CDR3 runs 13 residues. CDR1 and CDR2 (germline): MNHEY, SMNVEV (reference sequence). The V end lost 3 bases, the J end lost 8 bases, and 13 bases lay between the germline ends. The CDR3 DNA is TGTGCCAGCAGTTTCACAGGGAATCAAGGCTACACCTTC. Translated, it gives CASSFTGNQGYTF.

The genes are TRBV18 and TRBJ2-7, with a weak D call TRBD1 (5 bases). Trimming shortened V by 2 bases and J by 3 bases, and 11 bases separated the two germline ends. The CDR3 is 14 residues long. CDR1 and CDR2 (germline): KGHSH, LQKENI. The CDR3: CASSPRDRFYEQYF. The CDR3, as DNA: TGTGCCAGCTCACCAAGAGACAGATTCTACGAGCAGTACTTC.

The table lists this clone with a few counts. This chain links TRBV6-5 with TRBJ2-7; TRBD2 is a possible D gene (6 bases). Per the germline V gene, CDR1 is MNHEY and CDR2 is SVGAGI. CDR3 size: 15 residues. Trimming shortened V by 8 bases and J by 3 bases, and 20 bases separated the two germline ends. The CDR3 DNA reads TGTGCCAGCCGGCGGGGACCATCTGGAGACTACGAGCAGTACTTC. Translation: CASRRGPSGDYEQYF.

This clone has a handful of counts. The chain is built from TRBV25-1 and TRBJ2-5; no definite D call. There are 14 residues in the CDR3. V lost 4 bases and J lost 2, with 11 bases in between. The germline V gene encodes CDR1 MGHDK and CDR2 SYGVNS. Here the CDR3 reads CASSVEWPQETQYF. The CDR3 DNA is TGTGCCAGCAGTGTCGAGTGGCCACAAGAGACCCAGTACTTC.

The chain couples TRBV27 to TRBJ2-2; 7 bases align to TRBD1. The CDR3 sequence is 14 residues long. Looked up from germline, CDR1 is MNHEY and CDR2 is SMNVEV (reference sequence). Trimming at V came to 8 bases and at J to 7 bases, leaving 10 bases not matched to a gene. CDR3 DNA: TGTGCCAGCGGACAGGTCATGCGAGGCGGGGAGCTGTTTTTT. This codes for CASGQVMRGGELFF.

This chain links TRBV15 with TRBJ2-4, with 7 bases fitting TRBD1. With V trimmed by 4 bases and J by 4 bases, 7 bases remained unmatched. CDR3 length equals 15 residues. CDR1 and CDR2 from the germline V gene are LNHNV and YYDKDF (reference sequence). The CDR3 protein is CATSKRGDRKNIQYF. The CDR3 coding sequence is TGTGCCACCAGCAAACGAGGGGACAGAAAAAACATTCAGTACTTC.

The CDR3 protein is CASSESRGEAFF. Written as DNA, the CDR3 is TGTGCCAGCAGCGAGAGCCGGGGTGAAGCTTTCTTT. V usage is TRBV11-2 and J usage is TRBJ1-1; D uncertain. The CDR3 has 12 amino acids. The V end lost 5 bases, the J end lost 7 bases, and 11 bases lay between the germline ends. Germline V gives CDR1 SGHAT, CDR2 FQNNGV.

This sequence joins TRBV5-1 and TRBJ2-5, with TRBD1 matching 8 bases. With 3 bases clipped from V and 3 bases from J, the junction kept 4 bases outside the gene matches. The CDR3 totals 14 residues. Looked up from germline, CDR1 is SGHRS and CDR2 is YFSETQ. This chain's CDR3 is CASSSGTGKETQYF. The DNA of the CDR3 is TGCGCCAGCAGCTCTGGGACAGGAAAAGAGACCCAGTACTTC. Filled out from reference TRBV5-1 and TRBJ2-5, the complete variable domain reads KAGVTQTPRYLIKTRGQQVTLSCSPISGHRSVSWYQQTPGQGLQFLFEYFSETQRNKGNFPGRFSGRQFSNSRSEMNVSTLELGDSALYLCASSSGTGKETQYFGPGTRLLVL.

The CDR3 nucleotides are TGTGCCAGCAGCGTGTCAGCGGGAGGAGGTGAGCAGTTCTTC. Translation: CASSVSAGGGEQFF. The chain carries TRBV9 and TRBJ2-1; 9 bases agree with TRBD2. CDR1 SGDLS and CDR2 YYNGEE come from the germline V gene. V lost 2 bases and J lost 9; bases outside the gene matches: 6. CDR3 length: 14 residues.

The chain is built from TRBV19 and TRBJ2-4, with no clear D. Trimming pared 9 bases from V and 5 bases from J, leaving 8 bases between. The V gene's germline CDR1 is LNHDA and CDR2 SQIVND (reference sequence). The CDR3 has 11 amino acids. CDR3 nucleotides: TGTGCCAGCAAGCACCAAAACATTCAGTACTTC. As protein: CASKHQNIQYF.

The chain is built from TRBV29-1 and TRBJ1-5; 7 bases are shared with TRBD1. The CDR3 has 16 residues. J lost 5 bases, V lost 4 bases, and 14 bases had no gene match. Germline V CDR1 and CDR2: SQVTM, ANQGSEA. The CDR3 DNA reads TGCAGCGTTGTGGTCGGGGACAGTTCACTAGATCAGCCCCAGCATTTT. Translation: CSVVVGDSSLDQPQHF.

This sequence joins TRBV29-1 and TRBJ2-1, with TRBD2 matching over 9 bases. Trimming at V came to 6 bases and at J to 5 bases, leaving 5 bases not matched to a gene. CDR1 is SQVTM, CDR2 ANQGSEA, per germline. The CDR3 runs 13 residues. The CDR3 reads CSVELAGHNEQFF. The CDR3 DNA reads TGCAGCGTAGAGCTAGCGGGACACAATGAGCAGTTCTTC.

This clone has only a few counts. This chain joins TRBV4-2 and TRBJ2-5; D perhaps matches TRBD1 (6 bases). Germline lookup yields CDR1 LGHNA and CDR2 YNFKEQ. The CDR3 consists of 18 residues. Trimming removed 1 base from V and 0 bases from J, with 18 bases in between. As DNA, the CDR3 is TGTGCCAGCAGCCAAGTTTGGCGAGGAACAGGGAACCAAGAGACCCAGTACTTC. Its protein is CASSQVWRGTGNQETQYF.

The chain carries TRBV11-2 and TRBJ2-7; 8 bases agree with TRBD2. The CDR3 runs to 15 residues. V lost 4 bases and J lost 2; bases outside the gene matches: 7. Germline CDR1 is SGHAT and CDR2 is FQNNGV. CDR3 sequence: CASSYSGESPYEQYF. The CDR3 DNA is TGTGCCAGCAGCTATAGCGGGGAGAGCCCCTACGAGCAGTACTTC.

The CDR3 region is CASSIVTGRGTDTQYF. CDR3 DNA: TGTGCCAGTAGTATAGTGACGGGGAGAGGAACAGATACGCAGTATTTT. J is TRBJ2-3 and V is TRBV19, with D perhaps TRBD2 (5 bases). Trimming took off 1 base at V and 3 bases at J, with 14 bases between the two ends. Germline CDR1 is LNHDA and CDR2 is SQIVND (reference sequence). The CDR3 spans 16 residues.

V is TRBV4-2 and J is TRBJ2-7; TRBD1 agrees at 8 bases. Looked up from germline, CDR1 is LGHNA and CDR2 is YNFKEQ. The CDR3 totals 15 residues. With 2 bases clipped from V and 2 bases from J, the junction kept 5 bases outside the gene matches. DNA of the CDR3: TGTGCCAGCAGCCAACCCCGGGACAGGACCTACGAGCAGTACTTC. Amino acids: CASSQPRDRTYEQYF.

This sequence joins TRBV12-5 and TRBJ2-1, with D unclear. Per the germline V gene, CDR1 is LGHNT and CDR2 is FRNRAP. V lost 6 bases and J 7 bases, leaving 7 bases between the germline ends. The CDR3 contains 11 residues. The CDR3 bases are TGTGCTAGTGGGGTGGTTAATGAGCAGTTCTTC. This sequence encodes CASGVVNEQFF.

A word on this clone: Other nucleotide sequences in the sample specify the same CDR3. The chain recombines TRBV5-1 with TRBJ2-7, with TRBD2 identical over 10 bases. Germline lookup yields CDR1 SGHRS and CDR2 YFSETQ. J lost 2 bases, V lost 3 bases, and 2 bases had no gene match. The CDR3 runs to 14 residues. In DNA form, the CDR3 reads TGCGCCAGCAGCTCAGCGGGAGGGCCCTACGAGCAGTACTTC. This encodes CASSSAGGPYEQYF.

The chain joins TRBV28 to TRBJ2-1, with 11 nucleotides matching TRBD2. Per germline, CDR1 MDHEN and CDR2 SYDVKM. CDR3 length: 17 amino acids. After removal of 3 bases from V and 6 bases from J, the junction contained 10 bases not matched to a gene. CDR3 protein: CASSLVLLLAGGNEQFF. The CDR3 DNA reads as TGTGCCAGCAGTTTGGTACTTCTTCTAGCGGGAGGCAATGAGCAGTTCTTC.

The chain carries TRBV18 and TRBJ2-3, with D possibly being TRBD2 (6 bases). The CDR3 is 15 amino acids. Germline V gives CDR1 KGHSH, CDR2 LQKENI. V lost 2 bases and J 5 bases, leaving 14 bases between the germline ends. The CDR3 nucleotides read TGTGCCAGCTCACCAGCCGGGACTTCGCGAGATACGCAGTATTTT. It codes for CASSPAGTSRDTQYF. The full variable domain, its missing parts supplied by reference TRBV18 and TRBJ2-3, is NAGVMQNPRHLVRRRGQEARLRCSPMKGHSHVYWYRQLPEEGLKFMVYLQKENIIDESGMPKERFSAEFPKEGPSILRIQQVVRGDSAAYFCASSPAGTSRDTQYFGPGTRLTVL.

The gene calls are TRBV7-9 and TRBJ2-7; TRBD2 matches at 10 bases. V trimming: 0 bases; J trimming: 4 bases; junction bases outside the gene matches: 3. Germline V gives CDR1 SEHNR, CDR2 FQNEAQ (reference sequence). The CDR3 consists of 15 residues. For the CDR3, the DNA is TGTGCCAGCAGCTTAGCTAGCGGGAGGAAATACGAGCAGTACTTC. It translates to CASSLASGRKYEQYF.

This clone has a handful of counts. V gene TRBV7-9 combines with J gene TRBJ2-7; no reliable D call. The CDR3 runs 13 residues. V shed 3 bases and J shed 3 bases, with 9 bases lying between them. Looked up from germline, CDR1 is SEHNR and CDR2 is FQNEAQ (reference sequence). The CDR3 spells CASSFAPVYEQYF. Here the CDR3 DNA reads TGTGCCAGCAGCTTTGCCCCTGTCTACGAGCAGTACTTC.

The chain links TRBV27 to TRBJ2-7; 8 bases align to TRBD2. V lost 5 bases, J lost 6 bases, and 6 bases stayed unmatched. CDR1 MNHEY and CDR2 SMNVEV come from the germline V gene (reference sequence). This CDR3 spans 13 amino acids. The CDR3 DNA is TGTGCCAGCAGTCAGCGGGAGAGTAGCGAGCAGTACTTC. Its translation: CASSQRESSEQYF.

This clone was counted a few times. The V and J genes are TRBV11-2 and TRBJ2-5; D is perhaps TRBD2 (6 bases). Germline V lookup: CDR1 SGHAT, CDR2 FQNNGV. Trimming took off 5 bases at V and 5 bases at J, with 12 bases between the two ends. The length of the CDR3 is 13 residues. CDR3 in amino acids: CASSPGTPETQYF. Written as DNA, the CDR3 is TGTGCCAGCAGCCCCGGGACTCCTGAGACCCAGTACTTC.

This chain links TRBV28 with TRBJ2-7; D ambiguous. The CDR3 runs to 13 residues. Between the trimmed V and J ends, which lost 3 bases and 2 bases, there was a span of 8 bases. The germline CDR1 and CDR2 sequences are MDHEN and SYDVKM. The DNA for the CDR3 is TGTGCCAGCAGTTTGGAGAGTCCCTACGAGCAGTACTTC. This codes for CASSLESPYEQYF.